This TCR beta chain was observed in a study of vaccination effects on CD4 cells after COVID-19. This clone showed up just a few times. The target antigen is unknown. Study-wide results and caveats: Among infection- and vaccine-induced clones, marked clonal contraction occurred late after vaccination.

This CDR3 region has 16 residues. V gave up 2 bases and J gave up 4 bases, with 18 bases separating them. CDR1 is SGHRS, CDR2 YFSETQ, per germline. Profiled with immunoSEQ multiplex PCR; TCRdb holds only in-frame clones, not every one. This table has tens of thousands of clones, 65% to 85% appearing once. Viral peptide pools were used in the ViraFEST assay to expand antigen-specific CD4+ T cells, and sequencing came afterward. Following 10 days of culture, CD4+ T cells were isolated. Nucleocapsid antibodies were negative in the vaccine recipients, who had never had SARS-CoV-2 infection. With about 9.8 ug/ml peptides and about 9.2 IU/ml IL-2, roughly 2.1 million PBMC per well were cultured.

The receptor was derived from a human donor who received a COVID-19 vaccine. This chain links TRBV5-1 with TRBJ1-2; possibly TRBD1 for D (6 bases). Specimen: CD4+ T cells from PBMCs cultured with HCoV-NL63 spike peptides, collected before COVID-19 vaccination. CDR3 sequence reads: CASSLNPRDTVYGYTF. In nucleotides, the CDR3 is TGCGCCAGCAGCTTAAACCCCCGGGACACTGTCTATGGCTACACCTTC.